This T cell receptor (beta chain) is drawn from a study of CD8 T cells in Susac syndrome. Trimming stripped 5 bases from V and 5 bases from J, with 15 bases between. CDR1 is LGHNA, CDR2 YNFKEQ, per germline. The CDR3 contains 14 residues. cDNA came from around 0.54 to 1 ug RNA primed by random hexamers. TCRdb processed the immunoSEQ multiplex PCR reads anew with MiXCR; each CDR3 protein has one entry. The top ten clones hold roughly 0.44% of a sample with tens of thousands of distinct CDR3 sequences, 95% of them seen once. Material for sequencing was CD8+ T cells from PBMCs. This TCR was sampled from a human donor with Susac syndrome. The gene calls are TRBV4-2 and TRBJ1-2; weak D call: TRBD1 (6 bases). CDR3 coding DNA: TGTGCCAGCAGCGAGACAGGACTCCCTTATGGCTACACCTTC. Translated: CASSETGLPYGYTF.